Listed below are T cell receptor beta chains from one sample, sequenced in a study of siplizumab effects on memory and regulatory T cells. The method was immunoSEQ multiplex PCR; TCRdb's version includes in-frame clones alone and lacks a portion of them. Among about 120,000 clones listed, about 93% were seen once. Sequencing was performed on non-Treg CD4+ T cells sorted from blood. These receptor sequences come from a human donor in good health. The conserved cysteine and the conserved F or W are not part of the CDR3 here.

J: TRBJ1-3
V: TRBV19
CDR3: ASDDSYSGNTIY

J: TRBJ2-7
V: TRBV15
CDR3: ATSRGEWEQY

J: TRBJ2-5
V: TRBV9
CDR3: ASSVGSGGAGTQY

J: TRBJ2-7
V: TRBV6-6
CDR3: ASTSDSRSSYEQY

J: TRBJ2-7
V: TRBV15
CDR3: ATSRASTAGSAYEQY

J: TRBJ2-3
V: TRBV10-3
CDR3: AISEGQGWSDTQY

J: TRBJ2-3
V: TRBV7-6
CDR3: ASSQGPSTDTQY

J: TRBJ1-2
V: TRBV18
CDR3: ASSPGQGNGYT

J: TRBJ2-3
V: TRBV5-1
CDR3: ASIPGGGLTDTQY

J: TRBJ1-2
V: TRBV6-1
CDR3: ASSSTGTGNYGYT

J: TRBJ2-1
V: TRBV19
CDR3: ASSSIGLTYNEQF

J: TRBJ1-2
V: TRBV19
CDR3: ASSPPGQIYLGYT

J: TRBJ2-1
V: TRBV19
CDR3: ASRRVPYNEQF

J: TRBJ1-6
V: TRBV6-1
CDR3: ASSGLQNSPLH

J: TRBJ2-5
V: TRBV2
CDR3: ASRKDRSQETQY

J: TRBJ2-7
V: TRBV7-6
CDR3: ASSPITRDRSGYEQY

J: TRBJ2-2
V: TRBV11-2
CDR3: ASSLTTGELF

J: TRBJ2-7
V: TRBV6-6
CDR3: ASRSRGPYEQY

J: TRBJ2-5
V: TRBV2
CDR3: ASTRTSGSQETQY

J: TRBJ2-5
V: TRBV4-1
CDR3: ASSQEGSPRGETQY

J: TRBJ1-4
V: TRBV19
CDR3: ASKGGFATNEKLF

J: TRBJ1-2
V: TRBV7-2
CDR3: ASSPGTGWYYGYT

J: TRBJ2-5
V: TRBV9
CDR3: ASSVTGSQQETQY

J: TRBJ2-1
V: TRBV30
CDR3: AWSENEQF

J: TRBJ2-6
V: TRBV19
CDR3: AVTGLGSGANVLT

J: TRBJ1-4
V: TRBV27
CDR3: ASSLYRGANEKLF

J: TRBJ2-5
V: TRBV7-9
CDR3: ASSLQETQY

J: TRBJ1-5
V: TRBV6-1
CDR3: ASSQYRGEVQPQH

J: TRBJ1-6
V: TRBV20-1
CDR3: SAHSEGLH

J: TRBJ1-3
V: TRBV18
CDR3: ASSPSVFPGNTIY

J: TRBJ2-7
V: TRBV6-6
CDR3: ASSYQGQGAPYEQY

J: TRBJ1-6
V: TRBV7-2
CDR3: ASSFGVKSPLH

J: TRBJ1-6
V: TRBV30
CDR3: AWSHGGTGSSPLH

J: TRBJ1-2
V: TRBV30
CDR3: AWSGSWLIVGASYGYT

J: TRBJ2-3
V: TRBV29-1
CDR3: SVETPTDTQY

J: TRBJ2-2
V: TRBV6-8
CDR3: ADRRGRELF

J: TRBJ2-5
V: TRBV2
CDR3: ASSPGQETQY

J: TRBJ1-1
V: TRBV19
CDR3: ASTEQPDTEAF

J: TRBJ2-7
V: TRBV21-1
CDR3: ASSKVEGGGERY

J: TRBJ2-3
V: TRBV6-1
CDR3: ASSAGLYEYTDTQY

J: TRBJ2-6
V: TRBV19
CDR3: ASSRGQGSGANVLT

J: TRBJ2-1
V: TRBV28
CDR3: ASSVPGTGYNEQF

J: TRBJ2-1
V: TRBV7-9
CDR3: ASSLLLAGDSNEQF

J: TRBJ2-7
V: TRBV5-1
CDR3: ASSYGTTSYEQY

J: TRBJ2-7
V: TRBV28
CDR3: ASSLTAQRGYEQY

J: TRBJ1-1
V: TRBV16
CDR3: ASSQRAFEAF